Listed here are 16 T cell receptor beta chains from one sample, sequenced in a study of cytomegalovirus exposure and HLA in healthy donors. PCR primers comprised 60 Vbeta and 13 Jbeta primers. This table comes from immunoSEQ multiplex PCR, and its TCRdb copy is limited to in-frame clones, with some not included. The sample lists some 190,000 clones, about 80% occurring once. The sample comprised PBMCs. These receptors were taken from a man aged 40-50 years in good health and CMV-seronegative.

In DNA form, the CDR3 reads TGTGCCAGCTCGGACGCAGCTGGGGCCGCAATTTCGGACCAAGAGACCCAGTACTTC. It specifies CASSDAAGAAISDQETQYF. V usage is TRBV7-8 and J usage is TRBJ2-5; D is perhaps TRBD1 (5 bases). V gave up 8 bases and J gave up 0 bases, with 28 bases separating them. Looked up from germline, CDR1 is SGHVS and CDR2 is FQNEAQ. The CDR3 runs to 19 residues.

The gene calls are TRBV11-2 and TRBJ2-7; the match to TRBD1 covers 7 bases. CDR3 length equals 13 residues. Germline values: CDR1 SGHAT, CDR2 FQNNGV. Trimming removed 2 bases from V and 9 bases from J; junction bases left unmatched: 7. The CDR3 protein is CASSLTDRTGQYF. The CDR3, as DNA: TGTGCCAGCAGCTTAACGGACAGGACCGGGCAGTACTTC.

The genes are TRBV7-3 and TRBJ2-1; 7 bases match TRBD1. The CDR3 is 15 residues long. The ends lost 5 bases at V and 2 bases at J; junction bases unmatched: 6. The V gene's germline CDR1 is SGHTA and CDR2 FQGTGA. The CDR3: CASSPQGDTYNEQFF. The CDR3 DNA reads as TGTGCCAGCAGCCCCCAGGGGGATACCTACAATGAGCAGTTCTTC.

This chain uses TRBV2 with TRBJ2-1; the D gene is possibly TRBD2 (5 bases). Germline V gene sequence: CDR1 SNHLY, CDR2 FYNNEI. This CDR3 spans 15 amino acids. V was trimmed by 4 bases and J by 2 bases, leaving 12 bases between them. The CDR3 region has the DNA TGTGCCAGCAGTGTAGGCGGGCAGCCCTACAATGAGCAGTTCTTC. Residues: CASSVGGQPYNEQFF.

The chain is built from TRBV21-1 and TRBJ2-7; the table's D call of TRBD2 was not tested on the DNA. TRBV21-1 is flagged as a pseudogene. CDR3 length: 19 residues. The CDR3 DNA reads TGTGCCAGCAGCAAAGTGGGGAGGAGACCCCAAATTAGATCCTACGAGCAGTACTTC. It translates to CASSKVGRRPQIRSYEQYF.

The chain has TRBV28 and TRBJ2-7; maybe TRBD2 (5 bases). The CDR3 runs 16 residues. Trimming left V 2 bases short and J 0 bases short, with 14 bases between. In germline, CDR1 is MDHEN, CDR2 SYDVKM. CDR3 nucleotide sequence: TGTGCCAGCAGTTTAGATGTCGAGCGGAGCTCCTACGAGCAGTACTTC. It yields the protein CASSLDVERSSYEQYF.

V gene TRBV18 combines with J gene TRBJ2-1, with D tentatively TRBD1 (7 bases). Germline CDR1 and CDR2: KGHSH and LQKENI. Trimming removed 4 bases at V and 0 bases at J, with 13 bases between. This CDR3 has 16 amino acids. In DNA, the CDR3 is TGTGCCAGCTCACTCAGACAGGGAGGCTCCTACAATGAGCAGTTCTTC. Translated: CASSLRQGGSYNEQFF.

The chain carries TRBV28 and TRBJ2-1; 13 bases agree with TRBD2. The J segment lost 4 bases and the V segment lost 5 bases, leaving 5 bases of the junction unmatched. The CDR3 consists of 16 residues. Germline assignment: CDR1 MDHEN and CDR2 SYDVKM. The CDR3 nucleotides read TGTGCCAGCAGTCTCGGACTAGCGGGAGATTACAATGAGCAGTTCTTC. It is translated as CASSLGLAGDYNEQFF.

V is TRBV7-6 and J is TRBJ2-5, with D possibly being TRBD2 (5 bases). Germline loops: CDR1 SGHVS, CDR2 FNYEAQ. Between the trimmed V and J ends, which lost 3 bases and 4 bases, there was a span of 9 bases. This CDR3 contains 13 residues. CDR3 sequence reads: CASSLNRGETQYF. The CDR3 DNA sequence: TGTGCCAGCAGCTTGAACCGGGGAGAGACCCAGTACTTC.

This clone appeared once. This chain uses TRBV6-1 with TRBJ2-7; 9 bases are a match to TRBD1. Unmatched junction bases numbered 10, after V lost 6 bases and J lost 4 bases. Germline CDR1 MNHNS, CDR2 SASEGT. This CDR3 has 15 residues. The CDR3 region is CASSRDRDGFYEQYF. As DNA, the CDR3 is TGTGCCAGCAGCCGGGACAGGGACGGTTTTTACGAGCAGTACTTC.

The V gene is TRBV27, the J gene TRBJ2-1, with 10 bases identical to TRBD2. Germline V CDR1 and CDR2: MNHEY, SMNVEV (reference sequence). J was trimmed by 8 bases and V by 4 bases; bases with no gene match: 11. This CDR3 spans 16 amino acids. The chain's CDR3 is CASSSRPLGLADEQFF. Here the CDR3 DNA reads TGTGCCAGCAGTTCCCGCCCTTTAGGACTAGCGGATGAGCAGTTCTTC.

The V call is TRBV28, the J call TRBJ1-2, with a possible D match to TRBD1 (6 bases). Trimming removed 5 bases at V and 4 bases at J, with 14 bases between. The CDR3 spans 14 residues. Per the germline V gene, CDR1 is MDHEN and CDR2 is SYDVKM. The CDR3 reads CASSEYRASYGYTF. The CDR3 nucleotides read TGTGCCAGCAGTGAGTACAGGGCAAGCTATGGCTACACCTTC.

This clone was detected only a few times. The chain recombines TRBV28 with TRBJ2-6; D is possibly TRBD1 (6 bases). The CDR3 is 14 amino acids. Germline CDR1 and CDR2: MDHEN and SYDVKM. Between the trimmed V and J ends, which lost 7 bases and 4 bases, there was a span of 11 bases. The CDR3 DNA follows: TGTGCCAGCACTTCAGGGGCCGGGGCCAACGTCCTGACTTTC. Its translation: CASTSGAGANVLTF. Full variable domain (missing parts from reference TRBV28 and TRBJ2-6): DVKVTQSSRYLVKRTGEKVFLECVQDMDHENMFWYRQDPGLGLRLIYFSYDVKMKEKGDIPEGYSVSREKKERFSLILESASTNQTSMYLCASTSGAGANVLTFGAGSRLTVL.

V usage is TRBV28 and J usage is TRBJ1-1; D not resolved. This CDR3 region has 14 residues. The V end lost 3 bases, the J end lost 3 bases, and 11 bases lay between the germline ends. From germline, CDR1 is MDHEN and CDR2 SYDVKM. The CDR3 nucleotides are TGTGCCAGCAGTTTGAGGTCACTATACACTGAAGCTTTCTTT. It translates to CASSLRSLYTEAFF.

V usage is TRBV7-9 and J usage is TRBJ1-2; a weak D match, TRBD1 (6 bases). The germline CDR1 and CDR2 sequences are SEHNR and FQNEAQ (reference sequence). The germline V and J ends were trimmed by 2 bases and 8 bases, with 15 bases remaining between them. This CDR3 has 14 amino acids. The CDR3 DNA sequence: TGTGCCAGCAGCTTAAAATCCCCAGGGGACGGCTACACCTTC. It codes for CASSLKSPGDGYTF.

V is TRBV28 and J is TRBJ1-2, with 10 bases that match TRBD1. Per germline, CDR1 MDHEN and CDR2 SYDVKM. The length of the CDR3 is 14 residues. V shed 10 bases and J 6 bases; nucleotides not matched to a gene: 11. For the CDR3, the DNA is TGTGCCACCGAAGACAGGGGGCAAGAAGATGGCTACACCTTC. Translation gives CATEDRGQEDGYTF.